The 23 T cell receptor beta chains presented below share a single source sample, sequenced in a study of PD-1 blockade in classical Hodgkin lymphoma. The protocol was immunoSEQ multiplex PCR, while the TCRdb copy is restricted to in-frame clones and leaves out a portion. Of some 1,500 clones listed, less than 65% were seen once; the top ten hold approximately 50%. Each and every patient relapsed after autologous stem cell transplantation, and patients got differing brentuximab vedotin exposure. After PBMCs were thawed, their CD8+ T cells were isolated by magnetic negative selection. The sample was CD8+ T cells from blood, taken at baseline. These receptors all come from a human donor with classical Hodgkin lymphoma.

This clone was counted between two and nine times. The chain is built from TRBV6-6 and TRBJ2-7; D is undetermined. Germline V CDR1 and CDR2: MNHNY, SVGAGI (reference sequence). This CDR3 has 13 amino acids. V dropped 2 bases and J dropped 3 bases, with 8 bases sitting between them. CDR3 bases: TGTGCCAGCAGTTACGGGGAAAACTACGAGCAGTACGTC. It translates to CASSYGENYEQYV.

In its sample, this clone was seen once. The V call is TRBV18, the J call TRBJ1-2; D unresolved. V lost 2 bases and J 4 bases, leaving 8 bases between the germline ends. CDR1 is KGHSH, CDR2 LQKENI, per germline. This CDR3 is built from 13 residues. The CDR3 region is CASSPTQLYGYTF. The CDR3 DNA reads as TGTGCCAGCTCACCAACTCAACTCTATGGCTACACCTTC. The complete variable domain, with remaining parts taken from reference TRBV18 and TRBJ1-2, reads NAGVMQNPRHLVRRRGQEARLRCSPMKGHSHVYWYRQLPEEGLKFMVYLQKENIIDESGMPKERFSAEFPKEGPSILRIQQVVRGDSAAYFCASSPTQLYGYTFGSGTRLTVV.

The chain uses TRBV9 and TRBJ1-4, with TRBD1 matching 9 bases. Germline CDR1 and CDR2: SGDLS and YYNGEE. Trimming took 4 bases from V and 7 from J; bases not matched to a gene: 8. The CDR3 runs 15 residues. The CDR3 nucleotides are TGTGCCAGCAGCACAACAGGGGGCGCCTCTGAAAAACTGTTTTTT. Amino acid sequence: CASSTTGGASEKLFF.

V is TRBV9 and J is TRBJ2-2; D not resolved. This CDR3 comprises 13 residues. Trimming took 0 bases from V and 6 from J, leaving 6 bases between them. The germline V gene encodes CDR1 SGDLS and CDR2 YYNGEE. As DNA, the CDR3 is TGTGCCAGCAGCGTAGGAGACGCCGGGGAGCTGTTTTTT. Protein: CASSVGDAGELFF.

The chain recombines TRBV5-4 with TRBJ1-2, with D hard to call. In germline, CDR1 is SGHNT, CDR2 YYREEE (reference sequence). V was cut by 7 bases and J by 4 bases, with 20 bases left in between. The CDR3 runs 15 residues. CDR3 nucleotide sequence: TGTGCCAGCGGAATACACGTACCAAAGACCTATGGCTACACCTTC. Translated: CASGIHVPKTYGYTF. Combining the CDR3 with reference TRBV5-4 and TRBJ1-2 gives the whole variable domain ETGVTQSPTHLIKTRGQQVTLRCSSQSGHNTVSWYQQALGQGPQFIFQYYREEENGRGNFPPRFSGLQFPNYSSELNVNALELDDSALYLCASGIHVPKTYGYTFGSGTRLTVV.

This chain connects TRBV9 to TRBJ2-1; 11 bases align to TRBD2. V lost 2 bases and J lost 5; bases outside the gene matches: 0. The CDR3 has 14 amino acids. Germline V gene data show CDR1 as SGDLS and CDR2 as YYNGEE. The CDR3 DNA follows: TGTGCCAGCAGCGTTAGCGGGGGGGACAATGAGCAGTTCTTC. This sequence encodes CASSVSGGDNEQFF.

This clone is large (0.1 to 1%). The rearrangement joins TRBV27 to TRBJ2-7; D is undetermined. V lost 6 bases, J lost 6 bases, and 15 bases lay in between. The CDR3 contains 13 residues. Germline assignment: CDR1 MNHEY and CDR2 SMNVEV (reference sequence). The CDR3 loop is CASSPTRSSEQYV. DNA of the CDR3: TGTGCCAGCAGCCCAACGCGGTCTAGCGAGCAGTACGTC.

J is TRBJ2-5 and V is TRBV6-1; D is possibly TRBD2 (6 bases). Germline CDR1 MNHNS, CDR2 SASEGT. The CDR3 covers 12 residues. The V end lost 5 bases, the J end lost 5 bases, and 9 bases lay between the germline ends. The CDR3 coding sequence is TGTGCCAGCAGTCAAGGGAGGGAGACCCAGTACTTC. Protein sequence: CASSQGRETQYF.

On this clone: A junction end diverges from the germline sequence, so it may reflect a read error. The V call is TRBV2, the J call TRBJ2-5; 14 bases are shared with TRBD2. Germline CDR1 and CDR2: SNHLY and FYNNEI. The CDR3 is made up of 16 amino acids. DNA for the CDR3: TGTGCCAGCAGGCGACTAGCGGGGGGGCCTAAAGAGTCCCAGTACTTC. Translation gives CASRRLAGGPKESQYF.

The chain combines TRBV4-1 with TRBJ2-1, with D perhaps TRBD2 (5 bases). Trimming pared 0 bases from V and 5 bases from J, leaving 8 bases between. Germline CDR1 MGHRA, CDR2 YSYEKL. This CDR3 contains 14 residues. In nucleotides, the CDR3 is TGCGCCAGCAGCCAAGAAGGAGGAAACAATGAGCAGTTCTTC. Amino acid sequence: CASSQEGGNNEQFF.

The J gene is TRBJ2-1, the V gene TRBV19; the match to TRBD2 covers 7 bases. The CDR3 loop spans 14 amino acids. Germline V gives CDR1 LNHDA, CDR2 SQIVND (reference sequence). The ends lost 3 bases at V and 4 bases at J; junction bases unmatched: 3. The DNA for the CDR3 is TGTGCCAGTAGTATCGGGGGGAATTACAATGAGCAGTTCTTC. It yields the protein CASSIGGNYNEQFF.

The chain carries TRBV7-9 and TRBJ2-1; D not resolved. Trimming took off 4 bases at V and 5 bases at J, with 9 bases between the two ends. This CDR3 spans 13 amino acids. Germline values: CDR1 SEHNR, CDR2 FQNEAQ (reference sequence). CDR3 nucleotides: TGTGCCAGCAGCTGGTCTCTGGACAATGAGCAGTTCTTC. This encodes CASSWSLDNEQFF.

The genes are TRBV4-1 and TRBJ2-1; D possibly corresponds to TRBD1 (6 bases). The length of the CDR3 is 13 residues. Trimming stripped 1 base from V and 8 bases from J, with 9 bases between. CDR1 and CDR2 (germline): MGHRA, YSYEKL. CDR3 DNA: TGCGCCAGCAGCCAAGTAGGGGGAGATGAGCAGTTCTTC. Translation gives CASSQVGGDEQFF.

The gene calls are TRBV6-5 and TRBJ2-7; D gene unclear. This CDR3 is 15 amino acids long. V was clipped by 2 bases and J by 0 bases, with 11 bases between them. Germline V gene lookup returns CDR1 MNHEY and CDR2 SVGAGI. Here the CDR3 DNA reads TGTGCCAGCAGTTACACGGATTCGTCCTCCTACGAGCAGTACTTC. Its translation: CASSYTDSSSYEQYF.

The gene calls are TRBV5-6 and TRBJ1-2, with no clear D. Per germline, CDR1 SGHDT and CDR2 YYEEEE. This CDR3 has 16 residues. V was pared by 2 bases and J by 0 bases, with 14 bases between. The CDR3 nucleotides are TGTGCCAGCAGCTTACCCCCCGGGTCTTCTAACTATGGCTACACCTTC. It encodes CASSLPPGSSNYGYTF.

This clone is large by share. The chain recombines TRBV27 with TRBJ1-1; no definite D call. The ends were cut back, 3 bases at V and 8 bases at J, with 13 bases in the middle. The germline CDR1 and CDR2 sequences are MNHEY and SMNVEV (reference sequence). This CDR3 is 13 amino acids long. The CDR3 region is CASSFTSAGEAFF. CDR3 bases: TGTGCCAGCAGTTTTACCTCGGCGGGGGAAGCTTTCTTT.

V is TRBV10-3 and J is TRBJ2-5; TRBD2 is a possible D gene (6 bases). Germline V gene data show CDR1 as ENHRY and CDR2 as SYGVKD. The CDR3 has 13 amino acids. V was clipped by 8 bases and J by 0 bases, with 10 bases between them. CDR3 protein: CAIAGGNQETQYF. CDR3 coding DNA: TGTGCCATCGCCGGGGGAAACCAAGAGACCCAGTACTTC.

This chain connects TRBV6-5 to TRBJ2-3, with 8 bases matching TRBD2. After removal of 4 bases from V and 5 bases from J, the junction contained 5 bases not matched to a gene. Germline CDR1 reads MNHEY; CDR2 reads SVGAGI. This CDR3 region has 14 residues. The CDR3 spells CASSSPGLGDTQYF. CDR3 nucleotide sequence: TGTGCCAGCAGTTCACCGGGACTAGGAGATACGCAGTATTTT.

This sequence joins TRBV7-9 and TRBJ1-2; tentatively, D is TRBD1 (5 bases). The CDR3 runs to 13 residues. Germline CDR1 reads SEHNR; CDR2 reads FQNEAQ (reference sequence). V lost 5 bases, J lost 5 bases, and 12 bases lay in between. CDR3 sequence (DNA): TGTGCCAGCAGCCAGTGGCCAGGGTATGGCTACACCTTC. Translated: CASSQWPGYGYTF.

The chain combines TRBV4-1 with TRBJ1-1, with D uncertain. V gave up 2 bases and J gave up 5 bases, with 12 bases separating them. CDR3 size: 14 residues. Germline V gives CDR1 MGHRA, CDR2 YSYEKL. CDR3 bases: TGCGCCAGCAGCCAATACACGCCGGGGACTGAAGCTTTCTTT. Translated: CASSQYTPGTEAFF.

This clone was counted only a few times. The V and J genes are TRBV4-1 and TRBJ1-1; D is unclear. V was trimmed by 0 bases and J by 1 base, leaving 3 bases between them. CDR1 and CDR2 (germline): MGHRA, YSYEKL. This CDR3 has 13 residues. The CDR3 reads CASSQEWNTEAFF. As DNA, the CDR3 is TGCGCCAGCAGCCAAGAGTGGAACACTGAAGCTTTCTTT.

The chain recombines TRBV11-3 with TRBJ1-1; TRBD1 is a possible D gene (5 bases). The CDR3 is 13 amino acids. The germline V gene has CDR1 SGHNT and CDR2 YENEEA. With 3 bases removed from V and 3 bases from J, the gap between germline ends came to 8 bases. This CDR3 is CASSFDRHTEAFF. In DNA, the CDR3 is TGTGCCAGCAGCTTTGACAGACACACTGAAGCTTTCTTT.

The chain recombines TRBV27 with TRBJ1-1; 12 bases line up with TRBD1. CDR1 and CDR2 (germline): MNHEY, SMNVEV (reference sequence). This CDR3 has 17 amino acids. Trimming removed 6 bases from V and 11 bases from J; junction bases left unmatched: 19. DNA for the CDR3: TGTGCCAGCAGGTCCTTTCCCGGGACAGGGGGCGCCTCGTATGCTTTCTTT. Translating it yields CASRSFPGTGGASYAFF.